This TCR beta chain was profiled in a study of shared clonotypes between healthy human individuals. Findings of the study overall: Estimated clonotype richness was generally higher in naive than memory subsets.

The junction had 5 bases not matched to a gene; V was cut back by 0 bases and J by 3 bases. This CDR3 comprises 18 residues. Germline CDR1 is KGHSH and CDR2 is LQKENI. Running of the assay took place at deep level. In the authors' methods: Junction-only sequences without quality scores were provided by ImmunoSEQ, so filtering was different. Using immunoSEQ multiplex PCR, the repertoire was profiled, and TCRdb retains in-frame clones only, with some absent. The DNA was the basis for D and trimming; V, J and clone size are from that table. The sample lists 1.5 million to 1.9 million clones; approximately 98% were seen once. As to this clone: Its antigen remains unidentified.

The source of this sequence is a man aged 25 to 45 in good health. The sequencing sample was made of naive CD4+ T cells sorted from blood. Subset defined: CD45RA+ positively selected. The gene calls are TRBV18 and TRBJ2-1; 13 positions match TRBD2. CDR3 loop: CASSPPWTSGSFYNEQFF. The CDR3 DNA reads as TGTGCCAGCTCACCACCGTGGACTAGCGGGAGTTTCTACAATGAGCAGTTCTTC.